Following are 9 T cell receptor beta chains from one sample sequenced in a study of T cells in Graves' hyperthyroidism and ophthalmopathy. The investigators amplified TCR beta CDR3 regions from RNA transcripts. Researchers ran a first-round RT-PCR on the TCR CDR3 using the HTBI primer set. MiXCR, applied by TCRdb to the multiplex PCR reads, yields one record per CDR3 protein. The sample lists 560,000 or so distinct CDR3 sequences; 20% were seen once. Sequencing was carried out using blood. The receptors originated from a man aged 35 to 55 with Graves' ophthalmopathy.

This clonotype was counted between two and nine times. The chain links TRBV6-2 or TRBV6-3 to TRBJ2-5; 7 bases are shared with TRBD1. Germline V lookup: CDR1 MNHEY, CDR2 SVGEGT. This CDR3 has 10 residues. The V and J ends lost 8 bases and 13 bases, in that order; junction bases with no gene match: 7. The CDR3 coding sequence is TGTGCCAGCGGGGCCACAGGGGCGTACTTC. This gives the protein CASGATGAYF.

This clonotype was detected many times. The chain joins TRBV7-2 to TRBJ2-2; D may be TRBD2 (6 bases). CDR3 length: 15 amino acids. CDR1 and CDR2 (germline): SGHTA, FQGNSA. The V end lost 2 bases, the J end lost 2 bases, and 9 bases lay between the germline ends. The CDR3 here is CASSLSGPNTGELFF. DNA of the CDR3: TGTGCCAGCAGCTTAAGCGGGCCTAACACCGGGGAGCTGTTTTTT.

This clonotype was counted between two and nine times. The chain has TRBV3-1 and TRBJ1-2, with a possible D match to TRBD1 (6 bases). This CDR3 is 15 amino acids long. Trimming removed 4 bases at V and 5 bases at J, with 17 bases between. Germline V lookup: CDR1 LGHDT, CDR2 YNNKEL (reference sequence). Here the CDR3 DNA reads TGTGCCAGCAGCCGGGGACTCGGACAGCGTTATGGCTACACCTTC. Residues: CASSRGLGQRYGYTF.

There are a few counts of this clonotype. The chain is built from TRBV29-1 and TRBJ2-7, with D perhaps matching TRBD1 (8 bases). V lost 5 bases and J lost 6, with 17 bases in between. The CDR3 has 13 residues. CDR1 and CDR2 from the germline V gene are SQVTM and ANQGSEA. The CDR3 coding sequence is TGCAGCGTTACCGAACAGGGGGGGAGCGAGCAGTACTTC. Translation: CSVTEQGGSEQYF.

CDR3 in amino acids: CASSPSRQTRDTEAFF. The CDR3 DNA follows: TGTGCCAGCAGCCCCAGCCGACAGACCAGGGACACTGAAGCTTTCTTT. This chain connects TRBV3-1 to TRBJ1-1, with D possibly TRBD1 on 5 matching bases. V gave up 4 bases and J gave up 3 bases, with 18 bases separating them. Germline V lookup: CDR1 LGHDT, CDR2 YNNKEL (reference sequence). The CDR3 sequence is 16 residues long.

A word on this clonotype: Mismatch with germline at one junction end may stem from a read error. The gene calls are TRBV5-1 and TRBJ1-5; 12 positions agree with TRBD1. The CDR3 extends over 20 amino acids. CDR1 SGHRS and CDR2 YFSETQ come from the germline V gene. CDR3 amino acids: CASSKHRDRGLISCNQPQHF. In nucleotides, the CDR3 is TGTGCCAGCAGCAAACACCGGGACAGGGGGCTTATAAGCTGCAATCAGCCCCAGCATTTT. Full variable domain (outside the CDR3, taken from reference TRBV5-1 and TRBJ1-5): KAGVTQTPRYLIKTRGQQVTLSCSPISGHRSVSWYQQTPGQGLQFLFEYFSETQRNKGNFPGRFSGRQFSNSRSEMNVSTLELGDSALYLCASSKHRDRGLISCNQPQHFGDGTRLSIL.

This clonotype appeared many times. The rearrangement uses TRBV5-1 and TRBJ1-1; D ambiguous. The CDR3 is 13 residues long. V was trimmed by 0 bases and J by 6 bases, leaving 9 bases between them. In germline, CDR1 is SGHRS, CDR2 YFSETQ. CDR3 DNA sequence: TGCGCCAGCAGCTTGGCCGCTGGGCCTGAAGCTTTCTTT. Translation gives CASSLAAGPEAFF.

The CDR3 DNA follows: TGTGCCAGCAGCGGCAGGGGGGGAATTGGGAACACTGAAGCTTTCTTT. This sequence encodes CASSGRGGIGNTEAFF. This sequence joins TRBV28 and TRBJ1-1; TRBD1 matches 7 bases. The CDR3 totals 16 residues. The V gene's germline CDR1 is MDHEN and CDR2 SYDVKM. The trim removed 6 bases at V and 1 base at J, leaving 11 bases unmatched.

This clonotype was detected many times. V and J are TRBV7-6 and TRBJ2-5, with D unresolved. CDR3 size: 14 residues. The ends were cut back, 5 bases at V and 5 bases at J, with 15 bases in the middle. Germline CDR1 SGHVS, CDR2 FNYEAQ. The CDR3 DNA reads TGTGCCAGCAGCAAGGCGGACCCGAGGGAGACCCAGTACTTC. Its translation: CASSKADPRETQYF.